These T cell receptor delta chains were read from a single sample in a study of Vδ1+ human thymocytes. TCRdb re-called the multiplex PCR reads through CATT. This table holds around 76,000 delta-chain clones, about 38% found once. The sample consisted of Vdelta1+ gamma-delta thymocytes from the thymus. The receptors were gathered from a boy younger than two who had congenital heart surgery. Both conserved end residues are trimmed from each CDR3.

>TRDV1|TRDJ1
ALGEQRGSWGTTGANSDKLI
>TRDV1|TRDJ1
ALGEVTSFPYWGSYTDKLI
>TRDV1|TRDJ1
ALGGPGGPFYTGGRYTDKLI
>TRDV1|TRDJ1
ALGDTPLLRRFPDKLI
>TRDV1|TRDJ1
ALGFNLLGDKGADKLI
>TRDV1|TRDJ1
ALGELPTPKGTDKLI
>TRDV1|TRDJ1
ALGEYVDALGDSSKLI
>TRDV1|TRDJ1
ALGPPRPGTMGDTGFTRADKLI
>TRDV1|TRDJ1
ALGHLYGGIFTKLI
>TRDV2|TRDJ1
ACDPGGYCTDKLI
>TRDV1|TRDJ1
ALGGPFSPYTDKLI
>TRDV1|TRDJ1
ALGGPCPPSYPIIYTDKLI
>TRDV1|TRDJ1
ALGGESYVRMALGDRAYTDKLI
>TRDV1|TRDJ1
ALGELGPLWGYAADKLI
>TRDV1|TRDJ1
ALGALDGNDKLI
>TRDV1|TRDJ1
ALGEPLSYRTARMDLI
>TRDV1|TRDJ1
ALGENGPLYRGTQMYTDKLI
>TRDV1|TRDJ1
ALGGLHSGGCTDKLI
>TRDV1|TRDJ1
ALGILPTFGGLPSDKLI
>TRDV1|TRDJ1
ALGEGIRHTDKLI
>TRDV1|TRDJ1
ALGGYLLLRWGIREYTDKLI
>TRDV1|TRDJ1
ALGDPHPLFLRRTGESWADKLI
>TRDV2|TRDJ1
ACEPRGPDKLI
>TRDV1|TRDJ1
ALGEVNFLGLLGPLPPFYTDKLI
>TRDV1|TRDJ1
ALGKFLHGVGVELI
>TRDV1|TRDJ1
ALGERFYGGIVPYTDKLI
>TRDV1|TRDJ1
ALGEQRVSCPSYWGIRGLDKLI
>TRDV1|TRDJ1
ALGGRLVNTDKLI
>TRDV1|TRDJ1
ALGIYLYVPTTRAKYTDKLI
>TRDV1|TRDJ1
ALGELSWLELGDRRYTDKLI
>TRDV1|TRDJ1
ALGELPLVTKLI
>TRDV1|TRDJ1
ALGEERLLSTGGYTDKLI
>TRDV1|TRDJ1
ALGELFRGDTRYTDKLI
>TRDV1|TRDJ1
ALGEVLVPRAVRDSEQYTDKLI
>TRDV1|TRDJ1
ALGIACAIQHTDKLI